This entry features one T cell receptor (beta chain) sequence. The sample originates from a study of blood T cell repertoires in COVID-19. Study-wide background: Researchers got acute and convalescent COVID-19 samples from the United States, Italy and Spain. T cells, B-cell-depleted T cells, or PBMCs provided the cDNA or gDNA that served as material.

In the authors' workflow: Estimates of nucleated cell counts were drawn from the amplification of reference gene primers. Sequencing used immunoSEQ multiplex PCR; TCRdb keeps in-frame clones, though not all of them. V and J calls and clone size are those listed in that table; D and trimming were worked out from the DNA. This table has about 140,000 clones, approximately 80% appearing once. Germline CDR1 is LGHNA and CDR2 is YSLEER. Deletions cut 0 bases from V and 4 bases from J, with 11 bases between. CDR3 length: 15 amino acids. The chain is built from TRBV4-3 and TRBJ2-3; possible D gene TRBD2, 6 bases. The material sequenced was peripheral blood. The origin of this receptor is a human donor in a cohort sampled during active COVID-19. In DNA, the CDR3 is TGCGCCAGCAGCCAAGAGGGAGGTTTATCAGATACGCAGTATTTT. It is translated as CASSQEGGLSDTQYF.